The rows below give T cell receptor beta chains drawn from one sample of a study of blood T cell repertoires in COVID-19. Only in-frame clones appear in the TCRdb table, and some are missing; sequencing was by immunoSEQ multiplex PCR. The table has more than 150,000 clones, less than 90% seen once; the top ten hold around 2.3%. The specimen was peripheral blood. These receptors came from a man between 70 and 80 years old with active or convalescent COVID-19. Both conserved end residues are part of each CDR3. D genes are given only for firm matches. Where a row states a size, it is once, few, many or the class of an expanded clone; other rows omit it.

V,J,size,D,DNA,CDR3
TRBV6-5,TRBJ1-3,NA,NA,TGTGCCAGCAGCCCCGGACGGGGTGGAAACACCATATATTTT,CASSPGRGGNTIYF
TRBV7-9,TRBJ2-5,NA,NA,TGTGCCAGCAGCCGGGGGAGACAGGGTCAGGGGGAGACCCAGTACTTC,CASSRGRQGQGETQYF
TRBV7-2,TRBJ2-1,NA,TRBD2,TGTGCCAGCAGCTTTAGCGGGGGGGGGCACAATGAGCAGTTCTTC,CASSFSGGGHNEQFF
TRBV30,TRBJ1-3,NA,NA,TGTGCCTGGAGTCAGGGGCAGACTTCTGGAAACACCATATATTTT,CAWSQGQTSGNTIYF
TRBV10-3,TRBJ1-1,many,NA,TGTGCCATCAGTGAAAAGTCCATCGGGACTGAAGCTTTCTTT,CAISEKSIGTEAFF
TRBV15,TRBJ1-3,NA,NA,TGTGCCACCAGCAGAGATCCGGGGGGGAGCTCTGGAAACACCATATATTTT,CATSRDPGGSSGNTIYF
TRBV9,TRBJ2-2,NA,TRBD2,TGTGCCAGCAGCGGAAGACTAGCGTTGAACACCGGGGAGCTGTTTTTT,CASSGRLALNTGELFF
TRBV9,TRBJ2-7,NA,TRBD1,TGTGCCAGCAGCATCGGGACAGCACCCTACGAGCAGTACTTC,CASSIGTAPYEQYF
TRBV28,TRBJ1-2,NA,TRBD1,TGTGCCAGCAGCACGCCACAGGGGCGTACCTATGGCTACACCTTC,CASSTPQGRTYGYTF
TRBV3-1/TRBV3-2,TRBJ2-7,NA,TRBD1,TGTGCCAGCAGCCAAGCCGGTCTTCGAGGGGGCGCGTTGGACGAGCAGTACTTC,CASSQAGLRGGALDEQYF
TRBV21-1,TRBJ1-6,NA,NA,TGTGCCAGCAGCAAGGGCAGGGGGCAGAATTCACCCCTCCACTTT,CASSKGRGQNSPLHF
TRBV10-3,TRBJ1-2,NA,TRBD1,TGTGCCATCAGTTTCTACAGGACAGGGCGAGCTAACTATGGCTACACCTTC,CAISFYRTGRANYGYTF
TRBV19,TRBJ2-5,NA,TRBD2,TGTGCCAGTAGTATTAGCGGGAGCAGGCAAGAGACCCAGTACTTC,CASSISGSRQETQYF
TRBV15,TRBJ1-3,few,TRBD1,TGTGCCACCAGCAGGTGGGACAGGGTGTCTGGAAACACCATATATTTT,CATSRWDRVSGNTIYF
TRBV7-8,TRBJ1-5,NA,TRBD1,TGTGCCAGCAGCTCCTGGACAGGGATGTCCAATCAGCCCCAGCATTTT,CASSSWTGMSNQPQHF
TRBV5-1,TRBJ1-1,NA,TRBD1,TGCGCCAGCAGCCTAGGGACAGGGCTATTGAACACTGAAGCTTTCTTT,CASSLGTGLLNTEAFF
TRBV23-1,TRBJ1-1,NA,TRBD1,TGCGCCAGCAGTCAAACCGGATGGGACAGCTACACTGAAGCTTTCTTT,CASSQTGWDSYTEAFF
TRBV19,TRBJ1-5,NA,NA,TGTGCCAGTAGTACCGCCAGTCTCAATCAGCCCCAGCATTTT,CASSTASLNQPQHF
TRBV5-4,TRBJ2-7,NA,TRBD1,TGTGCCAGCAGACCTGGACAGGCCCTCTCCTACGAGCAGTACTTC,CASRPGQALSYEQYF
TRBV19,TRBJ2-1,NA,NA,TGTGCCAGTAGTATAGGGACCAACCTCGGGGGTGAGCAGTTCTTC,CASSIGTNLGGEQFF
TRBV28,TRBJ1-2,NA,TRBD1,TGTGCCAGCAGACCCCACGACAGGGCCAGCTATGGCTACACCTTC,CASRPHDRASYGYTF
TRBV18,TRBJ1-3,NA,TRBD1,TGTGCCAGCTCACCCGCTACCGACAGGGTCCGGGGAAACACCATATATTTT,CASSPATDRVRGNTIYF
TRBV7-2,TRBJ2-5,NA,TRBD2,TGTGCCAGCAGCACCGGGAGGCGAGAGACCCAGTACTTC,CASSTGRRETQYF
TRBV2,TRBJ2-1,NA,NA,TGTGCCAGCAGCTCCGACAGAGTCTCCTACAATGAGCAGTTCTTC,CASSSDRVSYNEQFF
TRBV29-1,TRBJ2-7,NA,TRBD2,TGCAGCGGGGGGGAGGGATACGAGCAGTACTTC,CSGGEGYEQYF
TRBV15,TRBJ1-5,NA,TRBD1,TGTGCCACCAGCAGAGCGACAGGGTTCAATCAGCCCCAGCATTTT,CATSRATGFNQPQHF
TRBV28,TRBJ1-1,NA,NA,TGTGCCAGCAGTTTTTCGACTGAAGCTTTCTTT,CASSFSTEAFF
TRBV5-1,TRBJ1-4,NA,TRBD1,TGCGCCAGCAGCTTGAAGGGACAGGGGGCGTTTAATGAAAAACTGTTTTTT,CASSLKGQGAFNEKLFF
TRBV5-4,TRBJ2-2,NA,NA,TGTGCCAGCAGCCCACAATTGGCGAACACCGGGGAGCTGTTTTTT,CASSPQLANTGELFF
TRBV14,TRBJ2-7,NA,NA,TGTGCCAGCAGCCAGGGACTCGGATCCGAGCAGTACTTC,CASSQGLGSEQYF
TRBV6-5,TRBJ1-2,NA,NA,TGTGCCAGCAGGAGGATCCCAAACTATGGCTACACCTTC,CASRRIPNYGYTF
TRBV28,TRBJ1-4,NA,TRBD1,TGTGCCAGCAGTCTACCGACAGGGAATAGTGAAAAACTGTTTTTT,CASSLPTGNSEKLFF
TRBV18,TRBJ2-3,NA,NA,TGTGCCAGCTCACCAACAGCGGAAAGTAGCACAGATACGCAGTATTTT,CASSPTAESSTDTQYF
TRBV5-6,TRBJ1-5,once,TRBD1,TGTGCCAGCAGGGGGACAGTTAGCAATCAGCCCCAGCATTTT,CASRGTVSNQPQHF
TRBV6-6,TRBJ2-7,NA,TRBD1,TGTGCCAGCAGTTACACCCAGGGGGTGGCGGTTGACTTC,CASSYTQGVAVDF
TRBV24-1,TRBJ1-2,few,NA,TGTGCCACCAGTGATTTGCCAGGTAGTGGCTACACCTTC,CATSDLPGSGYTF
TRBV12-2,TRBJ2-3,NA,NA,TGTGCAAGTCTCAAGCTAGCGGGAGGAAAGCCAGATACGCAGTATTTT,CASLKLAGGKPDTQYF
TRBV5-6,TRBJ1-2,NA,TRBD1,TGTGCCAGCAGACGGACAGGGAGCACCGTCTATGGCTACACCTTC,CASRRTGSTVYGYTF
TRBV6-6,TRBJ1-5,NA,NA,TGTGCCAGCAGGGGGACTTTGGGCAATCAGCCCCAGCATTTT,CASRGTLGNQPQHF
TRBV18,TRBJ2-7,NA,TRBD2,TGTGCCAGCTCAACCGGGACTAGCCGCGCGGGGCAGTACTTC,CASSTGTSRAGQYF
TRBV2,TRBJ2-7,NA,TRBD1,TGTGCCAGTCTTGTAATCCGGGACAGGGGGGAATACGAGCAGTACTTC,CASLVIRDRGEYEQYF
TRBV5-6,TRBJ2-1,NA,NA,TGTGCCAGCAGCTTGGTGGGGGGATACAATGAGCAGTTCTTC,CASSLVGGYNEQFF